The 9 T cell receptor beta chains given below trace back to one sample, sequenced in a study of shared clonotypes between healthy human individuals. Sequencing was performed with immunoSEQ multiplex PCR; in TCRdb, only in-frame clones are kept and a portion is missing. The sample holds about 2.2 million clones; just over 90% are singletons and the top ten take about 1.7%. CD8 cells regarded as naive lacked CD45RO, were positively chosen for CCR7, and omitted terminally differentiated effector memory CD45RA+ cells. The sample taken for sequencing was naive CD8+ T cells from PBMCs. These receptors were obtained from a man aged 18 to 29 in good health. Some clones in this sample may be carry-over from other donors' samples.

On this clone itself: Other nucleotide sequences in the sample specify the same CDR3. The rearrangement uses TRBV27 and TRBJ1-1, with 8 bases lining up with TRBD1. V lost 5 bases to trimming and J lost 1 base; unmatched junction nucleotides: 3. The CDR3 has 14 residues. The germline gives CDR1 MNHEY, CDR2 SMNVEV (reference sequence). The CDR3 region is CASSPDRGNTEAFF. CDR3 DNA: TGTGCCAGCAGTCCCGACAGGGGGAACACTGAAGCTTTCTTT.

This chain uses TRBV29-1 with TRBJ2-2, with a possible D match to TRBD2 (5 bases). Germline CDR1 is SQVTM and CDR2 is ANQGSEA. The V and J ends lost 1 base and 5 bases respectively, with 17 bases between them. CDR3 size: 16 residues. The CDR3 here is CSVEGNAGPDTGELFF. The CDR3 nucleotides read TGCAGCGTTGAAGGGAACGCGGGTCCTGATACCGGGGAGCTGTTTTTT.

Remarks on this clone: This same CDR3 is encoded by further DNA sequences in the sample. The V and J genes are TRBV7-9 and TRBJ2-7; tentatively, D is TRBD1 (6 bases). CDR1 is SEHNR and CDR2 is FQNEAQ in the germline V gene (reference sequence). With 5 bases removed from V and 1 base from J, the gap between germline ends came to 15 bases. The CDR3 spans 15 residues. CDR3 DNA sequence: TGTGCCAGCAGCCTCCCTAAGACAGGTTCCTACGAGCAGTACTTC. This codes for CASSLPKTGSYEQYF.

This clone was seen just once. The CDR3 reads CASSPRAGAYEQYF. The CDR3 DNA is TGTGCCAGCAGCCCCAGGGCGGGGGCCTACGAGCAGTACTTC. The chain couples TRBV7-8 to TRBJ2-7, with 7 bases that match TRBD2. The junction had 6 bases not matched to a gene; V was cut back by 5 bases and J by 2 bases. Germline CDR1 SGHVS, CDR2 FQNEAQ. This CDR3 is built from 14 residues.

CDR3 DNA sequence: TGTGCCAGCAGTTTCCACCGGAACCCATATGGCTACACCTTC. It codes for CASSFHRNPYGYTF. This chain links TRBV28 with TRBJ1-2; D is unresolved. Per germline, CDR1 MDHEN and CDR2 SYDVKM. This CDR3 region has 14 residues. Between the trimmed V and J ends, which lost 3 bases and 5 bases, there was a span of 13 bases.

This chain joins TRBV7-9 and TRBJ2-7; 12 bases are shared with TRBD2. CDR1 and CDR2 from the germline V gene are SEHNR and FQNEAQ (reference sequence). Trimming at V came to 3 bases and at J to 0 bases, leaving 3 bases not matched to a gene. The CDR3 length is 16 residues. CDR3 sequence reads: CASSLPTSGSSYEQYF. The CDR3 DNA reads TGTGCCAGCAGCTTGCCGACTAGCGGGAGCTCCTACGAGCAGTACTTC.

The chain employs TRBV6-6 and TRBJ1-2; weak D call: TRBD1 (6 bases). CDR1 MNHNY and CDR2 SVGAGI come from the germline V gene (reference sequence). Trimming shortened V by 2 bases and J by 3 bases, and 16 bases separated the two germline ends. CDR3 length: 16 amino acids. CDR3 protein: CASSYPIPDRDYGYTF. Here the CDR3 DNA reads TGTGCCAGCAGTTACCCGATCCCGGACAGAGACTATGGCTACACCTTC.

The chain employs TRBV11-2 and TRBJ2-7, with D tentatively TRBD1 or TRBD2 (5 bases each). Trimming took 5 bases from V and 7 from J, leaving 21 bases between them. The CDR3 is made up of 15 amino acids. Germline-derived CDR1 and CDR2 are SGHAT and FQNNGV. CDR3 coding DNA: TGTGCCAGCAGCCACGGTGGGGGTTTACTCGGTGAGCAGTACTTC. It translates to CASSHGGGLLGEQYF.

This clone showed up just a few times. This CDR3 is CASSEDGSEGEKLFF. The CDR3 coding sequence is TGTGCCAGCAGTGAAGACGGATCCGAAGGCGAAAAACTGTTTTTT. J is TRBJ1-4 and V is TRBV2; D gene unclear. V lost 1 base, J lost 8 bases, and 14 bases lay in between. The CDR3 contains 15 residues. Per germline, CDR1 SNHLY and CDR2 FYNNEI.